What follows is one T cell receptor (beta chain) and its context. What it recognizes is unknown. Between the trimmed V and J ends, which lost 4 bases and 8 bases, there was a span of 14 bases. The CDR3 totals 13 residues. Germline assignment: CDR1 LNHDA and CDR2 SQIVND (reference sequence). This sample was included in a study of radiotherapy plus CTLA-4 blockade in lung cancer. General observations from the study: Some TCR clones had been derived from tumors. These clones expanded in peripheral blood after radiotherapy plus ipilimumab.

The repertoire was sequenced with immunoSEQ multiplex PCR; TCRdb's copy has only in-frame clones and lacks some. Among 80,000 to 100,000 clones listed, just over 85% were seen once. Each patient with chemo-refractory metastatic non-small-cell lung cancer was treated with focal radiation plus CTLA-4 blockade using ipilimumab. Sequences were derived from peripheral blood, sampled from a patient treated with radiotherapy plus ipilimumab. This chain joins TRBV19 and TRBJ1-2; the D gene is possibly TRBD1 (5 bases). This receptor was taken from a human donor with non-small cell lung cancer that progressed on radiotherapy plus ipilimumab. The CDR3: CASSNGAVNGYTF. The CDR3 DNA sequence: TGTGCCAGTAGTAACGGGGCCGTTAACGGCTACACCTTC.